This T cell receptor (beta chain) derives from a study of blood T cells in healthy people across ages. Next came a second PCR, run for roughly 6 to 11 cycles, which used a sample-barcoded 5' primer along with a J-beta primer mix. TCRdb called the 5' RACE reads again in MiXCR, with one record for every CDR3 protein. Among about 1.4 million distinct CDR3 sequences listed, 59% were seen once. CDR1 MNHEY and CDR2 SVGEGT come from the germline V gene. Between the trimmed V and J ends, which lost 2 bases and 6 bases, there was a span of 10 bases. There are 13 residues in the CDR3. The receptor was derived from a young man in good health. The rearrangement links TRBV6-2 or TRBV6-3 to TRBJ2-5; no clear D. Sequencing was done on a sample of blood. CDR3: CASSYVRDQTQYF. In DNA form, the CDR3 reads TGTGCCAGCAGTTACGTGCGAGACCAGACCCAGTACTTC.